This T cell receptor (beta chain) comes out of a study of OX40 agonist ivuxolimab in advanced cancers. Overall study context: Head and neck, renal cell, melanoma or hepatocellular carcinoma were the cancers that dose-escalation patients had. Participants, 70% to 90% male, averaged around 64 years of age, ranging from 23 to 79.

Study-level points and caveats: Among the lowest levels of clonal expansion were found in partial responders at 0.1-3.0 mg/kg.

A word on this clone: Its target is unknown.

CDR3 length: 13 residues. V was trimmed by 4 bases and J by 7 bases, leaving 14 bases between them. Germline V gene sequence: CDR1 SGHVS, CDR2 FNYEAQ. The method was immunoSEQ multiplex PCR; TCRdb's version includes in-frame clones alone and lacks a portion of them. Of nearly 80,000 clones listed, roughly 88% are singletons. Blood sampling was done at baseline, cycle 4 day 1, and cycle 7 day 1. The source is an adult with an advanced solid tumor such as melanoma, head and neck, liver or kidney cancer. The starting material was CD4+ or CD8+ T cells sorted from blood, obtained in a trial of the OX40 agonist ivuxolimab. The chain carries TRBV7-6 and TRBJ2-7; D tentatively fits TRBD1 or TRBD2 (7 bases each). The CDR3 DNA is TGTGCCAGCAGCTCAGGGGGGGCAGGGGAGCAGTACTTC. This gives the protein CASSSGGAGEQYF.